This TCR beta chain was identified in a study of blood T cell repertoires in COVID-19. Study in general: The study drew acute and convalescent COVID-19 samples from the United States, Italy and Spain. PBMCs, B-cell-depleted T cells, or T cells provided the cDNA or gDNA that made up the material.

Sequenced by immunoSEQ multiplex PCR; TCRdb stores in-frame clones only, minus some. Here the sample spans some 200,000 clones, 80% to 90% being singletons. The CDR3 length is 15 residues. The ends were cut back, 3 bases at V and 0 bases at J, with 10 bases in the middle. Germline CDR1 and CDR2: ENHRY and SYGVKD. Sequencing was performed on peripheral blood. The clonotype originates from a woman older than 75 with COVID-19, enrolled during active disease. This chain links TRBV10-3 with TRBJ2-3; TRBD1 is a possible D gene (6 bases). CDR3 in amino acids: CAISDGTFSTDTQYF. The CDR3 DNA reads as TGTGCCATCAGTGATGGGACATTTAGCACAGATACGCAGTATTTT.